This T cell receptor beta chain was documented in a study of blood T cell repertoires in COVID-19. Looked up from germline, CDR1 is SGHTA and CDR2 is FQGNSA. Trimming stripped 5 bases from V and 4 bases from J, with 15 bases between. The CDR3 contains 15 residues. Only a few counts were recorded for this clone. Repertoires were generated with immunoSEQ multiplex PCR, while TCRdb's copy carries only in-frame clones and drops some. The sample has tens of thousands of clones, around 86% seen once. V and J are TRBV7-2 and TRBJ1-5, with D possibly TRBD1 on 5 matching bases. The TCR originated in a human donor in a cohort sampled during active COVID-19. The sequencing sample was made of peripheral blood. CDR3 DNA: TGTGCCAGCAGCCAGACGCGACAGACTAATCAGCCCCAGCATTTT. It codes for CASSQTRQTNQPQHF.